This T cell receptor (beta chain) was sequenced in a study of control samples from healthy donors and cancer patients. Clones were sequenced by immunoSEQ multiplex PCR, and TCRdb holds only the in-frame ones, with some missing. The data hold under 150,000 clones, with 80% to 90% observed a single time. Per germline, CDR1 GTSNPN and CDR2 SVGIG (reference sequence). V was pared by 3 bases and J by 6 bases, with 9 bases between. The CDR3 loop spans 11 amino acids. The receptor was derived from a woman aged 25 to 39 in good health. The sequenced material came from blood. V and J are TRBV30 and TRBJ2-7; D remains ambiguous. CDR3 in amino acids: CAWSTSGEQYF. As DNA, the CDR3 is TGTGCCTGGAGCACCTCCGGCGAGCAGTACTTC.